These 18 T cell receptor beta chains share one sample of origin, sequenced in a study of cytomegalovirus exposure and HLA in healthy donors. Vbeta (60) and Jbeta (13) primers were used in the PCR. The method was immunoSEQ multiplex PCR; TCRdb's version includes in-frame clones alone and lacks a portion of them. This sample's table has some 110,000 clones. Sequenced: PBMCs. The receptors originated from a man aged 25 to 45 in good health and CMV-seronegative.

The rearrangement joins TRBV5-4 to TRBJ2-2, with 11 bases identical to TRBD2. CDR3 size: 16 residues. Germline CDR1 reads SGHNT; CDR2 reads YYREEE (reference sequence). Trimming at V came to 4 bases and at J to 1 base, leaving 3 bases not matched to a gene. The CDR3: CASSAGLAENTGELFF. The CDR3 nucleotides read TGTGCCAGCAGCGCGGGACTAGCGGAGAACACCGGGGAGCTGTTTTTT.

The CDR3 protein is CASSAGQGAPYEQYF. The DNA for the CDR3 is TGTGCCAGCAGCGCAGGACAGGGGGCTCCCTACGAGCAGTACTTC. The chain recombines TRBV2 with TRBJ2-7, with TRBD1 matching 11 bases. Germline V CDR1 and CDR2: SNHLY, FYNNEI. CDR3 size: 15 residues. V trimming: 6 bases; J trimming: 2 bases; junction bases outside the gene matches: 6.

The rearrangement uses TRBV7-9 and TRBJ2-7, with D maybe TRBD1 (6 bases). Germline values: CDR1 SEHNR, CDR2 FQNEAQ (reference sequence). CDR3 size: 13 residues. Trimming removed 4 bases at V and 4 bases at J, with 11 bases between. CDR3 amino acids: CASSSGQLYEQYF. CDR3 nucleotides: TGTGCCAGCAGCTCTGGACAGCTGTACGAGCAGTACTTC.

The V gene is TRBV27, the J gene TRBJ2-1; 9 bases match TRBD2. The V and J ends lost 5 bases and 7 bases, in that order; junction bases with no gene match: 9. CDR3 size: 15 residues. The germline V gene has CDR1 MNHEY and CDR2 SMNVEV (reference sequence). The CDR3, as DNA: TGTGCCAGCAGTCTTAGCGGGAGAGGGGATAATGAGCAGTTCTTC. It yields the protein CASSLSGRGDNEQFF.

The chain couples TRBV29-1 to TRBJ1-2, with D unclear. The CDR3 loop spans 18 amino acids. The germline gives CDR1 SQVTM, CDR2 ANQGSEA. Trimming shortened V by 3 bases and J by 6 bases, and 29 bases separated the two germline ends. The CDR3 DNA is TGCAGCGTTGACCTCCCTACAAGTGGCGGGGAAGGTTGGGATGGCTACACCTTC. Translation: CSVDLPTSGGEGWDGYTF.

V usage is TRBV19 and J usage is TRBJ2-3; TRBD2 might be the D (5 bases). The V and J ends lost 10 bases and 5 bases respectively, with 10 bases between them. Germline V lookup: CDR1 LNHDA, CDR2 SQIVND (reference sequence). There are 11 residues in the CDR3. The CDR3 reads CATLREDTQYF. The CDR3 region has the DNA TGTGCCACCCTTCGGGAAGATACGCAGTATTTT.

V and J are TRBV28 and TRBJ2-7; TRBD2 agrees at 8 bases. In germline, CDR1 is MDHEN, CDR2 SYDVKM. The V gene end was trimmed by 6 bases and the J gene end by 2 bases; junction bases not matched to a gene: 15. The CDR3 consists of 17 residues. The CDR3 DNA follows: TGTGCCAGCAGGGCGTGGGCGGGAGGCGCCCCAACCTACGAGCAGTACTTC. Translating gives CASRAWAGGAPTYEQYF. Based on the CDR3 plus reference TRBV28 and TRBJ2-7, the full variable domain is DVKVTQSSRYLVKRTGEKVFLECVQDMDHENMFWYRQDPGLGLRLIYFSYDVKMKEKGDIPEGYSVSREKKERFSLILESASTNQTSMYLCASRAWAGGAPTYEQYFGPGTRLTVT.

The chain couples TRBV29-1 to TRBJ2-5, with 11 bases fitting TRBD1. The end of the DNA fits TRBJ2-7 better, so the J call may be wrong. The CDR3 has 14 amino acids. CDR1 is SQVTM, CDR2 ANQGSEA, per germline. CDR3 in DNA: TGCAGCGTTGGTAAGGGACAGGGGGCCTACGAGCAGTACTTC. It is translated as CSVGKGQGAYEQYF.

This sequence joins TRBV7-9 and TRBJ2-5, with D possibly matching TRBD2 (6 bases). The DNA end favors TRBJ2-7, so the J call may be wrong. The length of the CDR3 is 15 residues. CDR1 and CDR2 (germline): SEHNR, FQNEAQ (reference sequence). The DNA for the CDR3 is TGTGCCAGCAGCATTTCCGGGACTCCGCCCTACGAGCAGTACTTC. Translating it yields CASSISGTPPYEQYF.

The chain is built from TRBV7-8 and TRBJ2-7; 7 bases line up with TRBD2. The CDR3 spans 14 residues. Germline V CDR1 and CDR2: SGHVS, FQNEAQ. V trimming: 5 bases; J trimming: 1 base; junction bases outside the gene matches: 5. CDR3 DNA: TGTGCCAGCAGCCCCCAGGGACTATCCTACGAGCAGTACTTC. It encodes CASSPQGLSYEQYF. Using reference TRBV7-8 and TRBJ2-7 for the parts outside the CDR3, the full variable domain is GAGVSQSPRYKVAKRGQDVALRCDPISGHVSLFWYQQALGQGPEFLTYFQNEAQLDKSGLPSDRFFAERPEGSVSTLKIQRTQQEDSAVYLCASSPQGLSYEQYFGPGTRLTVT.

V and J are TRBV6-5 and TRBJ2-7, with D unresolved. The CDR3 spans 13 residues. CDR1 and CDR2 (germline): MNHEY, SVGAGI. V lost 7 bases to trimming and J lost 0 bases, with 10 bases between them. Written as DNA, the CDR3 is TGTGCCAGCATGGCTCCCTCCTCCTACGAGCAGTACTTC. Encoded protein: CASMAPSSYEQYF.

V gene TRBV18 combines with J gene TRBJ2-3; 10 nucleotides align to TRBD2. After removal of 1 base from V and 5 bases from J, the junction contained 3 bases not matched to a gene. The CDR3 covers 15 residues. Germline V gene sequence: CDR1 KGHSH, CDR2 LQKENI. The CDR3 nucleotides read TGTGCCAGCTCACCACTCCTAGCGGGAGTAGATACGCAGTATTTT. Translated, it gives CASSPLLAGVDTQYF.

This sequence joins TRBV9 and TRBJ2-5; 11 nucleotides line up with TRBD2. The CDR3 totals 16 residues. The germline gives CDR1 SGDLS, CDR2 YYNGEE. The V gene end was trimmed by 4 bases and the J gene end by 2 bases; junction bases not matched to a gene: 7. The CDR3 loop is CASSPRGLAVQETQYF. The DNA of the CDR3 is TGTGCCAGCAGCCCCCGGGGACTAGCGGTACAAGAGACCCAGTACTTC.

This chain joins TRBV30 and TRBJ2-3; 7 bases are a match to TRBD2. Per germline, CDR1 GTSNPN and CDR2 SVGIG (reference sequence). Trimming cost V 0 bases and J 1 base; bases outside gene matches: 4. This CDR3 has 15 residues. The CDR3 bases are TGTGCCTGGAGTGTAGGGGCGGGAGGCACAGATACGCAGTATTTT. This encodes CAWSVGAGGTDTQYF.

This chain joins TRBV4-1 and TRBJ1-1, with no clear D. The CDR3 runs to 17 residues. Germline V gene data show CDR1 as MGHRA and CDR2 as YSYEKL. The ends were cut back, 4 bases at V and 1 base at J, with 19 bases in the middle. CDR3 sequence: CASSLRGRVIGNTEAFF. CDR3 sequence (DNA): TGCGCCAGCAGCCTGCGCGGGAGGGTTATTGGGAACACTGAAGCTTTCTTT.

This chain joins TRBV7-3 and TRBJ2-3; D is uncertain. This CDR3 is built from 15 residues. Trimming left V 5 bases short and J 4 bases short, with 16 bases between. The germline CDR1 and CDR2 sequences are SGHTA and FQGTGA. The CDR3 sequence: CASSPFGVEADTQYF. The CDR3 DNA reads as TGTGCCAGCAGCCCCTTCGGAGTAGAAGCAGATACGCAGTATTTT.

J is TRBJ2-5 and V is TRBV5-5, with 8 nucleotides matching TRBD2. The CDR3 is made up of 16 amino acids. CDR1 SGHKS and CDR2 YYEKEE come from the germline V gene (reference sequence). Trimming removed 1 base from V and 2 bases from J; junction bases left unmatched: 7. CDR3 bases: TGTGCCAGCAGCTTGTTAGATAGCGGGACTCAAGAGACCCAGTACTTC. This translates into CASSLLDSGTQETQYF.

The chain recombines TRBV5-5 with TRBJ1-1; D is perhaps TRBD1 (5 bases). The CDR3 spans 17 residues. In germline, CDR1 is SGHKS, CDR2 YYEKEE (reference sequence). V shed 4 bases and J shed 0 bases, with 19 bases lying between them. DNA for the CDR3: TGTGCCAGCAGCCCCCCGCTGGGAGGGGTCATGAACACTGAAGCTTTCTTT. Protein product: CASSPPLGGVMNTEAFF.